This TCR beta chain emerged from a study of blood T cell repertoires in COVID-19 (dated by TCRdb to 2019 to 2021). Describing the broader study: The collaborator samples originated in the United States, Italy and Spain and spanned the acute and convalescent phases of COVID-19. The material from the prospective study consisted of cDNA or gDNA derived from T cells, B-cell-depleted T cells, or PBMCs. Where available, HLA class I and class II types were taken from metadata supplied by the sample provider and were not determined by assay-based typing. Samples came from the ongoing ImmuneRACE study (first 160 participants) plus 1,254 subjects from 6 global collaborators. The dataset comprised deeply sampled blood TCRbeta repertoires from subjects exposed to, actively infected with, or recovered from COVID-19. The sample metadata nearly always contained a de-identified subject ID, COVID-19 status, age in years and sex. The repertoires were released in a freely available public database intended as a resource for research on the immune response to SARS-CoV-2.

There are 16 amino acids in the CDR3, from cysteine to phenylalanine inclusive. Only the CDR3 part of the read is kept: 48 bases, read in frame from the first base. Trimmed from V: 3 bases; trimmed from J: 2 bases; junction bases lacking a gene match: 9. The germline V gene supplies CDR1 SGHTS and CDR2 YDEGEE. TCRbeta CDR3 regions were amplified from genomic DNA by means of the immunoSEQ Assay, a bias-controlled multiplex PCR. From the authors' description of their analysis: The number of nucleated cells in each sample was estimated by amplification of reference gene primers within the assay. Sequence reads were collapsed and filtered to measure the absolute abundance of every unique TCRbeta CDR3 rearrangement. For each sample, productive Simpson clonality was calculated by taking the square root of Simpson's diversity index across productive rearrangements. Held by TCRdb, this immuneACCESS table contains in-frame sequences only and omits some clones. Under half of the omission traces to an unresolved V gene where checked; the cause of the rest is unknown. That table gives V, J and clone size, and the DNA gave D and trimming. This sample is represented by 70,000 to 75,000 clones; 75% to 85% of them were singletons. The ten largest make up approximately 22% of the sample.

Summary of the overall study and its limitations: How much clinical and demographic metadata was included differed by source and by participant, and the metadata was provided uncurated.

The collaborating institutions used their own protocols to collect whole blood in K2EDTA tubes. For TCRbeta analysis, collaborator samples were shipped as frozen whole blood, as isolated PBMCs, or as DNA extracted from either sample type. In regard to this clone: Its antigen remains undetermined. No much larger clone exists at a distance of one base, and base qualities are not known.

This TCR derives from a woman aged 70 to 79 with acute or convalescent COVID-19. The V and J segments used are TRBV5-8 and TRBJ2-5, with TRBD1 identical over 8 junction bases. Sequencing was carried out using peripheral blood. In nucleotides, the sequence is TGTGCCAGCAGCTCCGAGACAGGGGAATTTCAAGAGACCCAGTACTTC. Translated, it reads CASSSETGEFQETQYF.